Following are 18 T cell receptor beta chains from one sample sequenced in a study of T-cell memory formation after mild COVID-19. TCRdb called the 5' RACE reads again in MiXCR, with one record for every CDR3 protein. The repertoire has roughly 410,000 distinct CDR3 sequences, more than 20% of them found once; the top ten carry 7% to 9.5%. The sample consisted of PBMCs or a T cell subset sorted from them (not recorded which). The source of these receptors is an adult woman who had mild COVID-19 (a few samples of this study predate the infection). Cell type and time point are not known.

The sample holds a few counts of this clonotype. The CDR3 DNA reads as TGTGCCAGCAGTGGACTAGCGGGGGGCTCCTACGAGCAGTACTTC. Its protein is CASSGLAGGSYEQYF. The chain links TRBV6-2 or TRBV6-3 to TRBJ2-7; 14 nucleotides line up with TRBD2. The CDR3 consists of 15 residues. The germline CDR1 and CDR2 sequences are MNHEY and SVGEGT. V was clipped by 5 bases and J by 0 bases; unmatched bases: 0.

This clonotype has just a few counts. This chain links TRBV6-4 with TRBJ1-2; no definite D call. Per germline, CDR1 MRHNA and CDR2 SNTAGT. The CDR3 is 12 residues long. V lost 2 bases, J lost 6 bases, and 7 bases lay in between. DNA for the CDR3: TGTGCCAGCAGTGACCGGGGAAATGGCTACACCTTC. Translated, it gives CASSDRGNGYTF.

The chain links TRBV2 to TRBJ1-1, with unresolved D. Between the trimmed V and J ends, which lost 3 bases and 10 bases, there was a span of 9 bases. The CDR3 is made up of 11 amino acids. Germline values: CDR1 SNHLY, CDR2 FYNNEI. The CDR3 nucleotides read TGTGCCAGCAGTGAGTCCCTTCTAGCTTTCTTT. It specifies CASSESLLAFF. The full variable domain, with the rest looked up from reference TRBV2 and TRBJ1-1, is EPEVTQTPSHQVTQMGQEVILRCVPISNHLYFYWYRQILGQKVEFLVSFYNNEISEKSEIFDDQFSVERPDGSNFTLKIRSTKLEDSAMYFCASSESLLAFFGQGTRLTVV.

The CDR3 reads CASSARQGKVDYGYTF. DNA of the CDR3: TGTGCCAGCAGCGCCCGACAGGGGAAGGTCGACTATGGCTACACCTTC. V usage is TRBV9 and J usage is TRBJ1-2, with 8 positions matching TRBD1. The germline V gene encodes CDR1 SGDLS and CDR2 YYNGEE. The J segment lost 3 bases and the V segment lost 3 bases, leaving 10 bases of the junction unmatched. The CDR3 runs 16 residues.

This sequence joins TRBV4-1 and TRBJ1-1; D gene ambiguous. Germline CDR1 is MGHRA and CDR2 is YSYEKL. This CDR3 contains 22 residues. Trimming took 1 base from V and 0 from J, leaving 30 bases between them. CDR3 sequence: CASSQGSDSVFRARNMNTEAFF. The CDR3 DNA sequence: TGCGCCAGCAGCCAAGGGTCAGACTCCGTCTTTCGGGCCAGGAACATGAACACTGAAGCTTTCTTT.

CDR3 DNA sequence: TGTGCCACCCGGGGTAGCGGGGACGCGCAGTACTTC. Translated, it gives CATRGSGDAQYF. The V gene is TRBV11-2, the J gene TRBJ2-7, with 8 bases matching TRBD2. Trimming at V came to 10 bases and at J to 9 bases, leaving 11 bases not matched to a gene. CDR1 and CDR2 (germline): SGHAT, FQNNGV. The CDR3 runs 12 residues. The full variable domain, in which reference TRBV11-2 and TRBJ2-7 provide the parts outside the CDR3, is EAGVAQSPRYKIIEKRQSVAFWCNPISGHATLYWYQQILGQGPKLLIQFQNNGVVDDSQLPKDRFSAERLKGVDSTLKIQPAKLEDSAVYLCATRGSGDAQYFGPGTRLTVT.

This clonotype has more than one count but fewer than ten. The V call is TRBV7-2, the J call TRBJ2-3; 8 bases match TRBD2. Germline CDR1 reads SGHTA; CDR2 reads FQGNSA. V was clipped by 3 bases and J by 2 bases; unmatched bases: 7. The CDR3 sequence is 16 residues long. The CDR3 region is CASSLGSGGATDTQYF. For the CDR3, the DNA is TGTGCCAGCAGCTTGGGGTCCGGGGGGGCCACAGATACGCAGTATTTT.

This clonotype was seen only a few times. The V gene is TRBV4-2, the J gene TRBJ2-7; possibly TRBD1 or TRBD2 for D (5 bases each). Trimming removed 0 bases at V and 7 bases at J, with 16 bases between. Germline lookup yields CDR1 LGHNA and CDR2 YNFKEQ. The CDR3 loop spans 15 amino acids. This CDR3 reads CASSQDRDGRWEQYF. CDR3 in DNA: TGTGCCAGCAGCCAAGACAGGGACGGCCGCTGGGAGCAGTACTTC.

The chain uses TRBV24-1 and TRBJ1-1; D is unclear. Trimming took 5 bases from V and 1 from J, leaving 4 bases between them. This CDR3 region has 12 residues. The germline CDR1 and CDR2 sequences are KGHDR and SFDVKD. The CDR3 bases are TGTGCCACCAGTGCTGGGAACACTGAAGCTTTCTTT. This translates into CATSAGNTEAFF.

This clonotype was observed a handful of times. J is TRBJ2-7 and V is TRBV27, with D unclear. V gave up 0 bases and J gave up 6 bases, with 15 bases separating them. This CDR3 has 15 residues. CDR1 is MNHEY and CDR2 is SMNVEV in the germline V gene (reference sequence). The CDR3 region has the DNA TGTGCCAGCAGTTTATCGATAAACCCGAGCAGCGAGCAGTACTTC. Amino acid sequence: CASSLSINPSSEQYF.

This clonotype was observed a few times. The chain links TRBV7-2 to TRBJ2-7; 9 positions agree with TRBD1. This CDR3 has 13 amino acids. V lost 1 base and J lost 9; bases outside the gene matches: 4. The germline V gene has CDR1 SGHTA and CDR2 FQGNSA. Here the CDR3 DNA reads TGTGCCAGCAGCTTAGGATCGGACAGGGGGCAGTACTTC. Its translation is CASSLGSDRGQYF.

This clonotype was detected only a few times. V usage is TRBV2 and J usage is TRBJ1-5; 7 bases match TRBD1. The CDR3 runs to 15 residues. V lost 5 bases, J lost 4 bases, and 8 bases stayed unmatched. CDR1 and CDR2 from the germline V gene are SNHLY and FYNNEI. The CDR3 DNA reads as TGTGCCAGCAGTCCCGACAGGGCTCCTAATCAGCCCCAGCATTTT. Translation: CASSPDRAPNQPQHF.

This sequence joins TRBV25-1 and TRBJ1-6; no reliable D call. The CDR3 spans 16 residues. Per germline, CDR1 MGHDK and CDR2 SYGVNS. V was clipped by 4 bases and J by 3 bases, with 13 bases between them. The CDR3 loop reads CASSVRHRLYNSPLHF. In DNA, the CDR3 is TGTGCCAGCAGTGTCCGGCACAGACTCTATAATTCACCCCTCCACTTT.

This clonotype was observed at least ten times. At one end, the junction sequence differs from germline, possibly due to a read error. The chain employs TRBV12-3 or TRBV12-4 and TRBJ2-3, with D hard to call. The CDR3 has 12 residues. Written as DNA, the CDR3 is TGTGCCAGCACCCTCGGCACGGATACGCAGTATTTT. Translating it yields CASTLGTDTQYF.

The genes are TRBV3-1 and TRBJ1-1; 7 bases agree with TRBD1. The germline CDR1 and CDR2 sequences are LGHDT and YNNKEL (reference sequence). This CDR3 has 15 residues. V shed 1 base, J shed 5 bases, and the junction held 7 bases outside the gene matches. The CDR3 reads CASSQAATGRTEAFF. For the CDR3, the DNA is TGTGCCAGCAGCCAAGCTGCGACAGGGAGGACTGAAGCTTTCTTT.

This clonotype was seen repeatedly, ten times or more. V usage is TRBV12-3 or TRBV12-4 and J usage is TRBJ2-1; tentatively, D is TRBD2 (6 bases). Between the trimmed V and J ends, which lost 1 base and 10 bases, there was a span of 14 bases. The CDR3 runs 14 residues. The CDR3 sequence: CASSLGYRDSEQFF. The CDR3 nucleotides are TGTGCCAGCAGTTTAGGCTACCGGGACTCGGAGCAGTTCTTC.

This clonotype was seen more than once but under ten times. This chain joins TRBV20-1 and TRBJ1-2; 7 nucleotides agree with TRBD1. CDR3 size: 14 residues. Germline CDR1 is DFQATT and CDR2 is SNEGSKA (reference sequence). Germline trimming cut 5 bases from V and 1 base from J; bases unmatched to any gene: 7. The CDR3 protein is CSAATGAVNYGYTF. Written as DNA, the CDR3 is TGCAGTGCTGCCACAGGGGCAGTTAACTATGGCTACACCTTC.

This clonotype was seen only a few times. The J gene is TRBJ2-3, the V gene TRBV6-6; D perhaps matches TRBD1 (6 bases). Germline CDR1 reads MNHNY; CDR2 reads SVGAGI (reference sequence). The CDR3 is 15 amino acids. V lost 2 bases, J lost 6 bases, and 15 bases lay in between. In DNA, the CDR3 is TGTGCCAGCAGTTACGCACACAGGGTGGGGGATACGCAGTATTTT. Its protein product is CASSYAHRVGDTQYF.